The subject of this entry is one T cell receptor (beta chain). This record belongs to a study of control samples from healthy donors and cancer patients. V was pared by 1 base and J by 0 bases, with 10 bases between. The germline V gene has CDR1 LNHDA and CDR2 SQIVND (reference sequence). The CDR3 runs 15 residues. Method: immunoSEQ multiplex PCR; TCRdb's copy keeps in-frame clones and lacks some. The sample lists roughly 25,000 clones; roughly 88% were seen once. The material sequenced was PBMCs. This TCR was sampled from a man aged 45 to 65 with lung cancer. J is TRBJ2-7 and V is TRBV19; D not certain. Written as DNA, the CDR3 is TGTGCCAGTAGTATAGCCGGACGCGACTCCTACGAGCAGTACTTC. Protein: CASSIAGRDSYEQYF. Supplemented by reference TRBV19 and TRBJ2-7, the full variable domain reads DGGITQSPKYLFRKEGQNVTLSCEQNLNHDAMYWYRQDPGQGLRLIYYSQIVNDFQKGDIAEGYSVSREKKESFPLTVTSAQKNPTAFYLCASSIAGRDSYEQYFGPGTRLTVT.